This TCR beta chain was sequenced during a study of Graves' ophthalmopathy and Graves' hyperthyroidism. Study findings and constraints: Built on 13 signatures, a model told ophthalmopathy apart from stable hyperthyroidism with 85% to 90% sensitivity and less than 82% specificity.

Notes on this clonotype: Its antigen remains unknown.

CDR3 regions of TCR beta were amplified from RNA transcripts. Second-round multiplex PCR came after first-round RT-PCR with HTBI primers. MiXCR was run by TCRdb on the multiplex PCR reads, yielding one entry per CDR3 protein. In the table there are hundreds of thousands of distinct CDR3 sequences, 40% of which are singletons. V was clipped by 3 bases and J by 4 bases; unmatched bases: 8. The germline gives CDR1 MGHDK, CDR2 SYGVNS. This CDR3 is 15 amino acids long. The receptor was isolated from an adult man with Graves' ophthalmopathy. The genes are TRBV25-1 and TRBJ1-2; 7 bases are shared with TRBD1. The specimen sequenced was peripheral blood. The CDR3 reads CASSDSGGGFYGYTF. As DNA, the CDR3 is TGTGCCAGCAGTGATTCAGGGGGAGGATTCTATGGCTACACCTTC.